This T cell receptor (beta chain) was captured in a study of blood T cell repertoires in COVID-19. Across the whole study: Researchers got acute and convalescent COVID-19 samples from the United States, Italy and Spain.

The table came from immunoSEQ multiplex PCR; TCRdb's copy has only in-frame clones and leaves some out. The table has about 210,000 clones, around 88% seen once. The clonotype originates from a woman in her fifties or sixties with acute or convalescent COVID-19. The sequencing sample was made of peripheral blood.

CDR3 nucleotide sequence: TGTGCCAGCAGCTTGGCCCGGTGGGAGGGCCCCCCTGAGCAGTTCTTC. Translation gives CASSLARWEGPPEQFF. The chain is built from TRBV5-8 and TRBJ2-1; 7 bases align to TRBD2. The V and J ends lost 0 bases and 9 bases, in that order; junction bases with no gene match: 12. Germline V gives CDR1 SGHTS, CDR2 YDEGEE. The CDR3 contains 16 residues.